This T cell receptor (beta chain) comes out of a study of graft-versus-host responses after intestinal transplantation. Looking at the study overall: Anti-thymocyte globulin induction preceded roughly 3 years of tacrolimus and steroid maintenance in all recipients. Notes on the study in general: The authors found GvH clones in recipient marrow, some appearing first in ileum or blood.

TCRdb's table, derived via immunoSEQ multiplex PCR, lists solely in-frame clones and lacks some. The sample consists of some 46,000 clones, about 95% of them appearing once. This CDR3 comprises 14 residues. V was pared by 5 bases and J by 5 bases, with 7 bases of the junction left unmatched. Germline CDR1 reads MNHNS; CDR2 reads SASEGT. For this clone: Its antigen is as yet unknown.

The V call is TRBV6-1, the J call TRBJ1-2, with 8 positions matching TRBD1. The sample in question was PBMCs, obtained around 48 weeks after intestinal transplant. The origin of this receptor is a human patient who received an intestinal transplant, so some T cells may come from the graft donor. CDR3 sequence reads: CASSFTGQGYGYTF. The DNA of the CDR3 is TGTGCCAGCAGTTTCACCGGACAGGGTTATGGCTACACCTTC.